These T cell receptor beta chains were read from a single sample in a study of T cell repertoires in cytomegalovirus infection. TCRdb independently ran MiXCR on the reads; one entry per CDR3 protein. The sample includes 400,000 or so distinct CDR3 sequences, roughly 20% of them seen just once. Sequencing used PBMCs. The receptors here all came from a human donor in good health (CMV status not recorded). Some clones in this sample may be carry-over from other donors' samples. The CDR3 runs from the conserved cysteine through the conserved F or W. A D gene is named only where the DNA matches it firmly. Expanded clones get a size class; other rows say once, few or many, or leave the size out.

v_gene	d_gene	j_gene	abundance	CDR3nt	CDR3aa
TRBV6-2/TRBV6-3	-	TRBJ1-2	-	TGTGCCAGCAGTTACCGGGAACTCTATGGCTACACCTTC	CASSYRELYGYTF
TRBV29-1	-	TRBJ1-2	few	TGCAGCGTTAAGGGGGAGACGGTCTATGGCTACACCTTC	CSVKGETVYGYTF
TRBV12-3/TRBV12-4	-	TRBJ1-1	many	TGTGCCAGCAGTTTACGGTCAGGGTTTGACACTGAAGCTTTCTTT	CASSLRSGFDTEAFF
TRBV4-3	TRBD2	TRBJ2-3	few	TGCGCCAGCAGCAGGGGACTAGCGGGAGCACATACGCAGTATTTT	CASSRGLAGAHTQYF
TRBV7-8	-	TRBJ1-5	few	TGTGCCAGCAGCTTATATTATGACAATCAGCCCCAGCATTTT	CASSLYYDNQPQHF
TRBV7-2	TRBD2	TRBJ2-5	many	TGTGCCAGCAGCCCGAGCGGGAGAGGCGGTGAGACCCAGTACTTC	CASSPSGRGGETQYF
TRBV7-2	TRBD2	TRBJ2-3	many	TGTGCCAGCAGCTTGGGGGCGGGGGGCGATACGCAGTATTTT	CASSLGAGGDTQYF
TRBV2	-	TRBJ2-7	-	TGTGCCAGCAGTGAAGTCCCCAGGGCCTACGAGCAGTACTTC	CASSEVPRAYEQYF
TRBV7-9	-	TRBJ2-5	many	TGTGCCAGCAGCTTATCTACGACAGAGACCCAGTACTTC	CASSLSTTETQYF
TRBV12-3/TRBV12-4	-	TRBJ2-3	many	TGTGCCAGCAGTTTATTGAAGGGAGGCTTTTCCGGCACAGATACGCAGTATTTT	CASSLLKGGFSGTDTQYF
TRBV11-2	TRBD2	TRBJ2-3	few	TGTGCCAGCAGCTTCGGGCCAGCGGGGGAAATCACAGATACGCAGTATTTT	CASSFGPAGEITDTQYF
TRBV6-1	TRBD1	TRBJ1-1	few	TGTGCCAGCAACCAAAATGACAGGGGAACTGAAGCTTTCTTT	CASNQNDRGTEAFF
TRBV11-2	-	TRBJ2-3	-	TGTGCCAGCAGCTCTAGCCTGGGGACAGATACGCAGTATTTT	CASSSSLGTDTQYF
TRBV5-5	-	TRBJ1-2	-	TGTGCCAGCAGCGTGGGCACAGGGTCGTCGTATGGCTACACCTTC	CASSVGTGSSYGYTF
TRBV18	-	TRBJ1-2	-	TGTGCCAGCTCACCAGGAACGCAGGGTAACGGCTATGGCTACACCTTC	CASSPGTQGNGYGYTF
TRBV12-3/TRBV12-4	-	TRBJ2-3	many	TGTGCCAGCAGTTTAAACAGCTACACAGATACGCAGTATTTT	CASSLNSYTDTQYF
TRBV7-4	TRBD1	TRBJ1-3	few	TGTGCCAGCAGCCCCCCAGCTCGGGACAGGGCCTCTGGAAACACCATATATTTT	CASSPPARDRASGNTIYF
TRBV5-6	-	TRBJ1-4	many	TGTGCCAGCAGCTTGGCGACAGATTGGAGTGAAAAACTGTTTTTT	CASSLATDWSEKLFF
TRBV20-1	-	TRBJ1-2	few	TGCAGTGCCACCCGGGTCCCCCACCCCTATGGCTACACCTTC	CSATRVPHPYGYTF
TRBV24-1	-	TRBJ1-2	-	TGTGCCACTGGGGCCGGAGAAGGATATGGCTACACCTTC	CATGAGEGYGYTF
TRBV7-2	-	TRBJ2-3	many	TGTGCCAGCAGCTTACGTAGCTCCCCTGACGCGCAGTATTTT	CASSLRSSPDAQYF
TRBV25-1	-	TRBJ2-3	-	TGTGCCAGCTCTGACAGCAGGTTACCAGATACGCAGTATTTT	CASSDSRLPDTQYF
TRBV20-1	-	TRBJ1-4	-	TGCAGTGCTAGAGATTTCGGTCTAAAACTGTTTTTT	CSARDFGLKLFF
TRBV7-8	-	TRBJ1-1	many	TGTGCCAGCAGCCGAGAACGGGATGGGGGCGGCACTGAAGCTTTCTTT	CASSRERDGGGTEAFF
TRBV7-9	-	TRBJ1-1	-	TGTGCCAGCAGCGAAGGAGCAGGAAACACTGAAGCTTTCTTT	CASSEGAGNTEAFF
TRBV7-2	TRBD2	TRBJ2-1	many	TGTGCCAGCAGGATCCCGGGACTAGCGTCTGATGAGCAGTTCTTC	CASRIPGLASDEQFF
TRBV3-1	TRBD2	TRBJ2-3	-	TGTGCCAGCAACTCCCCGGGTAGCGGGGGGGCAGATACGCAGTATTTT	CASNSPGSGGADTQYF
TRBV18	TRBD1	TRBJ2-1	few	TGTGCCAGCTCACAAGGACAGGGGGCGTATGAGCAGTTCTTC	CASSQGQGAYEQFF